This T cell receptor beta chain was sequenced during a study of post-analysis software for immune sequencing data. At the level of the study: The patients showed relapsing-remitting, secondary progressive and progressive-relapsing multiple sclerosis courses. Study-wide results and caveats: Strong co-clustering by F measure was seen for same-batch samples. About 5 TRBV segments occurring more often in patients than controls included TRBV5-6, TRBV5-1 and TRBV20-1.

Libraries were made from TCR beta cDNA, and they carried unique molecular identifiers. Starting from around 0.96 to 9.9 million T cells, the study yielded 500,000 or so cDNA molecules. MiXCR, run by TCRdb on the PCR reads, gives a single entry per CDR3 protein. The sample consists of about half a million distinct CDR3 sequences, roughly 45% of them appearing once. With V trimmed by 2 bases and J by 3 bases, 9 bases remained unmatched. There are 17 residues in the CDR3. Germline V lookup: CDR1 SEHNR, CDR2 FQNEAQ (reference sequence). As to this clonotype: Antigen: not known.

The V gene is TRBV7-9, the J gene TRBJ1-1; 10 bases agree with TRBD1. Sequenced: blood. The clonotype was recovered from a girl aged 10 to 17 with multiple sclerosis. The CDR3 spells CASSLRDRGPGDTEAFF. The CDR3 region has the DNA TGTGCCAGCAGCTTAAGGGACAGGGGTCCCGGGGACACTGAAGCTTTCTTT.